One and the same sample provided the 19 T cell receptor beta chains below, sequenced in a study of cytomegalovirus exposure and HLA in healthy donors. Produced via immunoSEQ multiplex PCR; TCRdb's table is partial and in-frame only. The repertoire holds about 150,000 clones, with 89% as singletons. Sequencing used PBMCs. These receptors all come from a young woman in good health and CMV-seropositive.

The rearrangement links TRBV28 to TRBJ1-5, with a possible D match to TRBD1 (6 bases). Deletions cut 6 bases from V and 3 bases from J, with 18 bases between. Germline lookup yields CDR1 MDHEN and CDR2 SYDVKM. There are 16 residues in the CDR3. CDR3 sequence: CASSFGGQGLNQPQHF. DNA for the CDR3: TGTGCCAGCAGCTTCGGGGGGCAGGGGCTCAATCAGCCCCAGCATTTT.

This chain connects TRBV5-6 to TRBJ1-2, with 7 bases that match TRBD1. The germline CDR1 and CDR2 sequences are SGHDT and YYEEEE. CDR3 length: 15 residues. The trim removed 4 bases at V and 2 bases at J, leaving 8 bases unmatched. The CDR3 nucleotides are TGTGCCAGCAGCCCTAGGGACAGTTGGAACTATGGCTACACCTTC. This codes for CASSPRDSWNYGYTF.

The V call is TRBV13, the J call TRBJ2-1; D may be TRBD1 (5 bases). Germline-derived CDR1 and CDR2 are PRHDT and FYEKMQ (reference sequence). With 1 base removed from V and 4 bases from J, the gap between germline ends came to 11 bases. CDR3 length equals 15 residues. The CDR3 reads CASSLELDKYNEQFF. CDR3 sequence (DNA): TGTGCCAGCAGCTTAGAACTGGACAAATACAATGAGCAGTTCTTC.

This chain uses TRBV28 with TRBJ1-1; D possibly corresponds to TRBD1 (6 bases). V lost 5 bases and J 3 bases, leaving 16 bases between the germline ends. The CDR3 has 15 amino acids. Looked up from germline, CDR1 is MDHEN and CDR2 is SYDVKM. This CDR3 reads CASSRSGGVYTEAFF. CDR3 in DNA: TGTGCCAGCAGTCGTTCTGGGGGCGTGTACACTGAAGCTTTCTTT. Complete variable domain (other parts from reference TRBV28 and TRBJ1-1): DVKVTQSSRYLVKRTGEKVFLECVQDMDHENMFWYRQDPGLGLRLIYFSYDVKMKEKGDIPEGYSVSREKKERFSLILESASTNQTSMYLCASSRSGGVYTEAFFGQGTRLTVV.

This clone was seen a single time. The V gene is TRBV7-9, the J gene TRBJ1-1; no definite D call. The CDR3 is made up of 13 amino acids. Germline assignment: CDR1 SEHNR and CDR2 FQNEAQ (reference sequence). V was pared by 5 bases and J by 5 bases, with 12 bases between. The CDR3 DNA sequence: TGTGCCAGCAGCCCCCTTCGAGAAACTGAAGCTTTCTTT. This codes for CASSPLRETEAFF.

The genes are TRBV28 and TRBJ1-1, with TRBD1 matching 8 bases. V trimming: 6 bases; J trimming: 6 bases; junction bases outside the gene matches: 15. The CDR3 has 16 amino acids. Germline CDR1 and CDR2: MDHEN and SYDVKM. The CDR3 region is CASRQEGQGARSEAFF. CDR3 coding DNA: TGTGCCAGCAGACAAGAGGGGCAGGGGGCGCGTTCTGAAGCTTTCTTT.

V usage is TRBV19 and J usage is TRBJ2-1, with 12 bases identical to TRBD2. This CDR3 is built from 16 residues. Losses at the gene ends were 2 bases for V and 4 bases for J; bases not matched to a gene: 3. The germline CDR1 and CDR2 sequences are LNHDA and SQIVND (reference sequence). DNA of the CDR3: TGTGCCAGTAGTATAAAGACTAGCGGGGGTTACAATGAGCAGTTCTTC. This sequence encodes CASSIKTSGGYNEQFF.

The chain links TRBV4-1 to TRBJ2-2; 10 bases agree with TRBD1. Germline V gene sequence: CDR1 MGHRA, CDR2 YSYEKL. The trim removed 1 base at V and 4 bases at J, leaving 6 bases unmatched. CDR3 size: 17 residues. Written as DNA, the CDR3 is TGCGCCAGCAGCCAAGGACTGGGGACAGGGGTCACCGGGGAGCTGTTTTTT. It is translated as CASSQGLGTGVTGELFF.

Turning to this clone: An end of the junction does not agree with germline; a read error may underlie this. The chain is built from TRBV11-2 and TRBJ1-3; no reliable D call. CDR1 and CDR2 (germline): SGHAT, FQNNGV. This CDR3 region has 13 residues. DNA of the CDR3: TGTGCCAGCACCTTATCCCATGGAAACACCATATATTTT. Its translation: CASTLSHGNTIYF.

CDR3: CASSLAGGTNSPLHF. DNA for the CDR3: TGCGCCAGCAGCTTGGCTGGGGGCACTAATTCACCCCTCCACTTT. The chain joins TRBV5-1 to TRBJ1-6, with D tentatively TRBD1 (6 bases). In germline, CDR1 is SGHRS, CDR2 YFSETQ. CDR3 size: 15 residues. Trimming removed 0 bases at V and 6 bases at J, with 10 bases between. Variable domain in full (rest from reference TRBV5-1 and TRBJ1-6): KAGVTQTPRYLIKTRGQQVTLSCSPISGHRSVSWYQQTPGQGLQFLFEYFSETQRNKGNFPGRFSGRQFSNSRSEMNVSTLELGDSALYLCASSLAGGTNSPLHFGNGTRLTVT.

The J gene is TRBJ1-5, the V gene TRBV27; D not certain. This CDR3 has 11 residues. V was cut by 9 bases and J by 5 bases, with 8 bases left in between. Germline-derived CDR1 and CDR2 are MNHEY and SMNVEV (reference sequence). The CDR3 is CARVSDQPQHF. The CDR3 DNA sequence: TGTGCCAGGGTCAGCGATCAGCCCCAGCATTTT.

The V and J genes are TRBV5-1 and TRBJ1-3, with TRBD1 identical over 10 bases. This CDR3 region has 18 residues. Germline loops: CDR1 SGHRS, CDR2 YFSETQ. V shed 4 bases, J shed 4 bases, and the junction held 14 bases outside the gene matches. The CDR3 spells CASSPTSGTGESGNTIYF. CDR3 nucleotides: TGCGCCAGCAGCCCAACCTCCGGGACAGGGGAGTCCGGAAACACCATATATTTT.

The chain uses TRBV4-1 and TRBJ2-1; 7 bases map to TRBD2. Germline loops: CDR1 MGHRA, CDR2 YSYEKL. The CDR3 is made up of 15 amino acids. V lost 3 bases and J lost 5; bases outside the gene matches: 7. In DNA form, the CDR3 reads TGCGCCAGCAGCCACTGGAGCGGGGAAAACAATGAGCAGTTCTTC. Translating it yields CASSHWSGENNEQFF.

This chain uses TRBV19 with TRBJ2-7, with TRBD2 matching 12 bases. The V gene's germline CDR1 is LNHDA and CDR2 SQIVND (reference sequence). Trimming took 5 bases from V and 0 from J; bases not matched to a gene: 5. The CDR3 totals 16 residues. This chain's CDR3 is CASSVTSGGLSYEQYF. The DNA of the CDR3 is TGTGCCAGTAGTGTGACTAGCGGGGGCCTCTCCTACGAGCAGTACTTC.

The V call is TRBV6-5, the J call TRBJ1-2; 8 bases match TRBD1. The CDR3 spans 13 residues. Germline CDR1 and CDR2: MNHEY and SVGAGI. Trimming took 2 bases from V and 5 from J; bases not matched to a gene: 1. CDR3 DNA: TGTGCCAGCAGTTACCGGACAGGGTATGGCTACACCTTC. This translates into CASSYRTGYGYTF.

This sequence joins TRBV19 and TRBJ1-5; D unresolved. This CDR3 is 14 amino acids long. The V gene lost 6 bases and the J gene lost 0 bases, with 9 bases spanning the gap. The germline CDR1 and CDR2 sequences are LNHDA and SQIVND (reference sequence). The CDR3 is CASSTKHSNQPQHF. For the CDR3, the DNA is TGTGCCAGTAGCACTAAGCATAGCAATCAGCCCCAGCATTTT.

The rearrangement links TRBV19 to TRBJ1-6, with D possibly TRBD1 on 5 matching bases. The CDR3 totals 13 residues. The germline V gene has CDR1 LNHDA and CDR2 SQIVND (reference sequence). Trimming cost V 7 bases and J 13 bases, with 17 bases left between them. This chain's CDR3 is CASTLTDSAPLHF. The DNA for the CDR3 is TGTGCCAGTACCCTCACCGACAGTGCTCCCCTCCACTTT.

The V call is TRBV2, the J call TRBJ1-3; the D is unclear. CDR3 length equals 15 residues. CDR1 and CDR2 (germline): SNHLY, FYNNEI. Trimming removed 4 bases from V and 3 bases from J, with 13 bases in between. As DNA, the CDR3 is TGTGCCAGCAGTGCGACACGTGGTGGTGGAAACACCATATATTTT. Its protein is CASSATRGGGNTIYF. Combining the CDR3 with reference TRBV2 and TRBJ1-3 gives the whole variable domain EPEVTQTPSHQVTQMGQEVILRCVPISNHLYFYWYRQILGQKVEFLVSFYNNEISEKSEIFDDQFSVERPDGSNFTLKIRSTKLEDSAMYFCASSATRGGGNTIYFGEGSWLTVV.

The chain couples TRBV28 to TRBJ1-4; D remains ambiguous. The V end lost 1 base, the J end lost 5 bases, and 17 bases lay between the germline ends. Germline-derived CDR1 and CDR2 are MDHEN and SYDVKM. There are 17 residues in the CDR3. CDR3 nucleotides: TGTGCCAGCAGTTTATTGGATCCACGCGGGCGGAATGAAAAACTGTTTTTT. This codes for CASSLLDPRGRNEKLFF.